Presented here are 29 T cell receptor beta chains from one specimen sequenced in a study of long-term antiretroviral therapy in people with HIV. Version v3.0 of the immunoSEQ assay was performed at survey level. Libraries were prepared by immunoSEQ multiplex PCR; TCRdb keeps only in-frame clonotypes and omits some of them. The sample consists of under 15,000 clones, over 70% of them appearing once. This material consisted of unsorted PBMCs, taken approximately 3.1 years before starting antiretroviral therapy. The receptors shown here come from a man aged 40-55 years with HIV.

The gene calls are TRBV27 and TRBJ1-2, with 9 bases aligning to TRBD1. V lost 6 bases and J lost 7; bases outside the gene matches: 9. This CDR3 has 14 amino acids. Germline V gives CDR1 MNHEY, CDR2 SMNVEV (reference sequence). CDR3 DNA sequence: TGTGCCAGCAGAGAAGGACAGGGGCGTTTTGGCTACACCTTC. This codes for CASREGQGRFGYTF.

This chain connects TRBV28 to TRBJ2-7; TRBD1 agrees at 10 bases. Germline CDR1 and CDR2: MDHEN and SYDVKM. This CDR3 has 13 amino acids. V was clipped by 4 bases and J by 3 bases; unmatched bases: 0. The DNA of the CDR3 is TGTGCCAGCAGTTGGACAGGGGGCTACGAGCAGTACTTC. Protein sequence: CASSWTGGYEQYF. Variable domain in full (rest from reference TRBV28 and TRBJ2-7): DVKVTQSSRYLVKRTGEKVFLECVQDMDHENMFWYRQDPGLGLRLIYFSYDVKMKEKGDIPEGYSVSREKKERFSLILESASTNQTSMYLCASSWTGGYEQYFGPGTRLTVT.

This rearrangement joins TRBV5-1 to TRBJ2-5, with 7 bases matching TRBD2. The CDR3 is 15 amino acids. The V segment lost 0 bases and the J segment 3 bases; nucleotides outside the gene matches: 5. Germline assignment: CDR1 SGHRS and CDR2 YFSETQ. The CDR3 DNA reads TGCGCCAGCAGCTTGGGGGGGAGGGCCGAAGAGACCCAGTACTTC. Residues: CASSLGGRAEETQYF.

The CDR3 DNA sequence: TGTGCCAGCAGCTTAGAGGGGGGCGCCGGGGTTAAGGAGCAGTACTTC. It translates to CASSLEGGAGVKEQYF. The chain combines TRBV11-2 with TRBJ2-7, with D tentatively TRBD1 or TRBD2 (6 bases each). Germline assignment: CDR1 SGHAT and CDR2 FQNNGV. This CDR3 is 16 amino acids long. Trimming shortened V by 0 bases and J by 7 bases, and 19 bases separated the two germline ends.

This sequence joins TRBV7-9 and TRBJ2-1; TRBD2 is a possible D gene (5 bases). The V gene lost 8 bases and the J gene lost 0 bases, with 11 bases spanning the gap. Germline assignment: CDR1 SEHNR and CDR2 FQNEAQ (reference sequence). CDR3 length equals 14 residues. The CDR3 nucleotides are TGTGCCAGCGAGGACGGGGACTCCTACAATGAGCAGTTCTTC. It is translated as CASEDGDSYNEQFF.

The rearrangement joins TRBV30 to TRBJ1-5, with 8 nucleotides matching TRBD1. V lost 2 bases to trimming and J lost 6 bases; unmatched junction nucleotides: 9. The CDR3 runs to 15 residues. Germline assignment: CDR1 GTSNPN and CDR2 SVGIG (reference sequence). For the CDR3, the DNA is TGTGCCTGGAGTACCGGACAGGGCATTCGTCAGCCCCAGCATTTT. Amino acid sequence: CAWSTGQGIRQPQHF.

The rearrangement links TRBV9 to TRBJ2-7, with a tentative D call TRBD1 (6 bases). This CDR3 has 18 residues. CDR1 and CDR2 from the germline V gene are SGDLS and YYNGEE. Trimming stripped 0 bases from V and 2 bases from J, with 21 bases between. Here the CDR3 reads CASSVAGAGGSRPYEQYF. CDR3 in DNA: TGTGCCAGCAGCGTAGCAGGGGCAGGAGGTTCCCGCCCCTACGAGCAGTACTTC.

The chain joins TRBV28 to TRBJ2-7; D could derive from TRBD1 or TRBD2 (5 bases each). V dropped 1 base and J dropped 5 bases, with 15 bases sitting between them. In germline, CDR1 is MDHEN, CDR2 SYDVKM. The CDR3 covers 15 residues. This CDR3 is CASSLSLGARNEQYF. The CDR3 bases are TGTGCCAGCAGTTTATCCCTCGGGGCCAGGAACGAGCAGTACTTC. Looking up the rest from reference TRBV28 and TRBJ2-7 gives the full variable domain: DVKVTQSSRYLVKRTGEKVFLECVQDMDHENMFWYRQDPGLGLRLIYFSYDVKMKEKGDIPEGYSVSREKKERFSLILESASTNQTSMYLCASSLSLGARNEQYFGPGTRLTVT.

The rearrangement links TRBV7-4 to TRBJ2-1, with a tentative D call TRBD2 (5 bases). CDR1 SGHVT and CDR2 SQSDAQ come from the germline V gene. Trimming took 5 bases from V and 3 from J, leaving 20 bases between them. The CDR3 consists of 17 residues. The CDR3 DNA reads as TGTGCCAGCAGCCATAAGGTGAGGACTGCCTGCTACAATGAGCAGTTCTTC. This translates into CASSHKVRTACYNEQFF.

The CDR3 here is CASSLSPGAGANVLTF. For the CDR3, the DNA is TGTGCCAGCAGTTTATCGCCAGGGGCTGGGGCCAACGTCCTGACTTTC. The chain recombines TRBV27 with TRBJ2-6; the D gene is possibly TRBD1 (6 bases). Germline CDR1 reads MNHEY; CDR2 reads SMNVEV (reference sequence). The CDR3 sequence is 16 residues long. V was trimmed by 0 bases and J by 2 bases, leaving 8 bases between them.

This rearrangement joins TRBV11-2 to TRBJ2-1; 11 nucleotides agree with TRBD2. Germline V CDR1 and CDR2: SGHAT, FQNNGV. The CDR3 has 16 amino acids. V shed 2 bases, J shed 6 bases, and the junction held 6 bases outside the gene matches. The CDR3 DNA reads TGTGCCAGCAGCTTATTCACTAGCGGGAGCCGCAATGAGCAGTTCTTC. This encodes CASSLFTSGSRNEQFF.

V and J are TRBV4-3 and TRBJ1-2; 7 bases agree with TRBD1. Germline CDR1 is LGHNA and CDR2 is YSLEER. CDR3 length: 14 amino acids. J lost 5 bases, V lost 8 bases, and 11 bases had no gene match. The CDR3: CASRRQGDGYGYTF. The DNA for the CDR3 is TGCGCCAGCCGAAGACAGGGCGATGGGTATGGCTACACCTTC.

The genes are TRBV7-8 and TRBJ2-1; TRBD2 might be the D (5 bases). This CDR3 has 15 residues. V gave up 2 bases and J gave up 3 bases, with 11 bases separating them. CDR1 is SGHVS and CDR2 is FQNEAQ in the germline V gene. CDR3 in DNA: TGTGCCAGCAGCTTATCCGGGGATATCTACAATGAGCAGTTCTTC. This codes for CASSLSGDIYNEQFF.

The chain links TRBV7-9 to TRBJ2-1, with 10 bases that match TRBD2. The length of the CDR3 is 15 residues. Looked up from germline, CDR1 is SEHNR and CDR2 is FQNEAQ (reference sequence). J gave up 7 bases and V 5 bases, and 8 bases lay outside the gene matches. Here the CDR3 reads CASSTLAGVVNEQFF. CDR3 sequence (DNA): TGTGCCAGCAGCACCCTAGCGGGAGTCGTTAATGAGCAGTTCTTC.

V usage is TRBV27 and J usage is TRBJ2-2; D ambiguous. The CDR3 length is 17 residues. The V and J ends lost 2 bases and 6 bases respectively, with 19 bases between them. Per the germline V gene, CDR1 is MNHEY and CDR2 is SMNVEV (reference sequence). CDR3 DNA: TGTGCCAGCAGTTTAACTAATAACTACGGTTCTCCCGGGGAGCTGTTTTTT. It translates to CASSLTNNYGSPGELFF.

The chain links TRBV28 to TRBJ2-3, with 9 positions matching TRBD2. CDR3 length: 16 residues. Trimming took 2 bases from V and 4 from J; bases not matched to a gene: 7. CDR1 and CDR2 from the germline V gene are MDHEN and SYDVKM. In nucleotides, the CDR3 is TGTGCCAGCAGTTTAACGGGGGTAGCGGGAGCAGATACGCAGTATTTT. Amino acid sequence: CASSLTGVAGADTQYF.

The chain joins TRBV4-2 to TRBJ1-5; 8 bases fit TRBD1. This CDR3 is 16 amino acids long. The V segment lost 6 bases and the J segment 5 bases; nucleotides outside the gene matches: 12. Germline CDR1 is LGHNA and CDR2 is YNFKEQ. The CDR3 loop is CASRQTPGQAYQPQHF. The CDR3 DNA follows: TGTGCCAGCAGACAGACACCGGGACAGGCTTATCAGCCCCAGCATTTT.

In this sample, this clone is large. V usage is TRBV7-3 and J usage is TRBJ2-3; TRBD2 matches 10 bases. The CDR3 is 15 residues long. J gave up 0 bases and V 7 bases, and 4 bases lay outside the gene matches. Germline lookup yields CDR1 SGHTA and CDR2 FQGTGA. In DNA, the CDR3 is TGTGCCAGCACCCTAGCGGGAGAAAGCACAGATACGCAGTATTTT. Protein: CASTLAGESTDTQYF.

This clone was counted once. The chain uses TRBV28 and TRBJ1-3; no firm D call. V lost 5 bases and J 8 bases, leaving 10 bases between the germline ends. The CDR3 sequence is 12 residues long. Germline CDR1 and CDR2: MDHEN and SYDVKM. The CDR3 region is CASSPRLHTIYF. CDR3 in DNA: TGTGCCAGCAGTCCCCGACTCCACACCATATATTTT.

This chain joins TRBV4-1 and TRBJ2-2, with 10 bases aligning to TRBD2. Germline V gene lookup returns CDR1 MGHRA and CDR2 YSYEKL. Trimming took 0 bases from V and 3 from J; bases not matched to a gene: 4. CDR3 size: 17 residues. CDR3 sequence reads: CASSQDSSGSYTGELFF. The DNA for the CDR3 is TGCGCCAGCAGCCAAGATTCTAGCGGGAGTTACACCGGGGAGCTGTTTTTT.

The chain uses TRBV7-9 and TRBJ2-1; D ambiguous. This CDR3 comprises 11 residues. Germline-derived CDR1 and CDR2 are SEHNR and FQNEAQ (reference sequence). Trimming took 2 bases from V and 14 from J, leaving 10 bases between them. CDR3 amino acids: CASSLQAGEFF. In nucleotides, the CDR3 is TGTGCCAGCAGCTTACAGGCCGGCGAGTTCTTC. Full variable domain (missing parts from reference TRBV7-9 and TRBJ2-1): DTGVSQNPRHKITKRGQNVTFRCDPISEHNRLYWYRQTLGQGPEFLTYFQNEAQLEKSRLLSDRFSAERPKGSFSTLEIQRTEQGDSAMYLCASSLQAGEFFGPGTRLTVL.

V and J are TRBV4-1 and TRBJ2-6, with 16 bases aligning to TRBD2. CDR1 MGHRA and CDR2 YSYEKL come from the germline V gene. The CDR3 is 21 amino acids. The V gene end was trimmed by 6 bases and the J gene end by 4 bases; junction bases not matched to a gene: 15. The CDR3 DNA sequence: TGCGCCAGCAGGACATTCTTCGGGACTAGCGGGAGGGCCTCAGGGGCCAACGTCCTGACTTTC. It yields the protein CASRTFFGTSGRASGANVLTF.

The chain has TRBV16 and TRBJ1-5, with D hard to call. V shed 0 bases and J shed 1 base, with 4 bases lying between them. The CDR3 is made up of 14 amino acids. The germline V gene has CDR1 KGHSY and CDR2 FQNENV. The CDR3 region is CASSQSVSNQPQHF. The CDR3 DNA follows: TGTGCCAGCAGCCAATCTGTCAGCAATCAGCCCCAGCATTTT.

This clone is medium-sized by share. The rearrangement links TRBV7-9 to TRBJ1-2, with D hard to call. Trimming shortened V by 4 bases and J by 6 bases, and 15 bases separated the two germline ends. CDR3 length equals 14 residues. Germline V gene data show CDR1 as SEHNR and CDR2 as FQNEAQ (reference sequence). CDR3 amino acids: CASSSEDGWNGYTF. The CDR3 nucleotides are TGTGCCAGCAGCTCGGAGGACGGATGGAATGGCTACACCTTC.

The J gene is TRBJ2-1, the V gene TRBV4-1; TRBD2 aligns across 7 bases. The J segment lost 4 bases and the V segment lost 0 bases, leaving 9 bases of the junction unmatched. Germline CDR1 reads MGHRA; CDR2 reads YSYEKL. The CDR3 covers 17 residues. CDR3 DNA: TGCGCCAGCAGCCAAGATTTTAGGGACTACCTATACAATGAGCAGTTCTTC. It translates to CASSQDFRDYLYNEQFF.

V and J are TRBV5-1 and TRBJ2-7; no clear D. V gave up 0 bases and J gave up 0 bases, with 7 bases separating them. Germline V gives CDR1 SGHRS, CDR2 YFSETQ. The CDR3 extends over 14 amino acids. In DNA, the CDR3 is TGCGCCAGCAGCTTGGCCATCAGCTCCTACGAGCAGTACTTC. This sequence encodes CASSLAISSYEQYF.

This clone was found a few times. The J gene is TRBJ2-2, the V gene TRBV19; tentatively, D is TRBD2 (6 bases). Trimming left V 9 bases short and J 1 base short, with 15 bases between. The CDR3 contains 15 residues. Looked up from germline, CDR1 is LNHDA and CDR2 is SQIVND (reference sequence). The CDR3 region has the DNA TGTGCCAGCCCCCCGCGGGGAGAGAACACCGGGGAGCTGTTTTTT. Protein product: CASPPRGENTGELFF.

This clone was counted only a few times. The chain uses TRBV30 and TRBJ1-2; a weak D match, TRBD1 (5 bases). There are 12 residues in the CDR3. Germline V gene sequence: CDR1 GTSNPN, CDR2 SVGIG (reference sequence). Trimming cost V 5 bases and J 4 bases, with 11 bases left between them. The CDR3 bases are TGTGCCTGGGGGGACCGAGGCTATGGCTACACCTTC. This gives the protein CAWGDRGYGYTF.

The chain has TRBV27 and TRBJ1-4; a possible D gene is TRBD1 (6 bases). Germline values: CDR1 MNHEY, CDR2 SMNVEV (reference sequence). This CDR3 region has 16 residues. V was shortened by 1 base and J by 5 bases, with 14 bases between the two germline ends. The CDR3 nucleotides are TGTGCCAGCAGTTTATGGTCCGGGACACAGAATGAAAAACTGTTTTTT. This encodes CASSLWSGTQNEKLFF. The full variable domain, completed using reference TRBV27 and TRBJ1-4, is EAQVTQNPRYLITVTGKKLTVTCSQNMNHEYMSWYRQDPGLGLRQIYYSMNVEVTDKGDVPEGYKVSRKEKRNFPLILESPSPNQTSLYFCASSLWSGTQNEKLFFGSGTQLSVL.